Listed below are T cell receptor beta chains from one sample, sequenced in a study of CD8+ T cells in alopecia areata. The method was immunoSEQ multiplex PCR; TCRdb's version includes in-frame clones alone and lacks a portion of them. The sample holds 90,000 to 100,000 clones, 35% to 50% seen once. Material for sequencing was CD4+ T cells sorted from blood. These receptors originate from a human donor with alopecia areata. Each CDR3 is given with its conserved first and last residue. Each record gives: clone size, J gene, V gene, D gene, CDR3 protein, CDR3 DNA. A D gene is named only where the DNA matches it firmly. Only some rows state a clone size, as once, few, many or a class for expanded clones.

- TRBJ2-7 TRBV6-4 TRBD1 CASSDRRDRGLVEQYF TGTGCCAGCAGTGACCGCCGGGACAGGGGACTGGTCGAGCAGTACTTC
few TRBJ1-1 TRBV29-1 TRBD1 CSVALQGATEAFF TGCAGCGTTGCCCTGCAGGGGGCTACTGAAGCTTTCTTT
- TRBJ2-1 TRBV6-5 TRBD2 CASSPGGGGEQFF TGTGCCAGCAGCCCGGGGGGGGGAGGGGAGCAGTTCTTC
- TRBJ2-3 TRBV29-1 - CSVGPGDRDTQYF TGCAGCGTTGGCCCGGGAGATAGAGATACGCAGTATTTT
- TRBJ2-3 TRBV29-1 TRBD2 CSSRTSVDTQYF TGCAGCTCACGAACTAGCGTAGATACGCAGTATTTT
- TRBJ2-5 TRBV29-1 - CSVKGRASGETQYF TGCAGCGTGAAGGGGAGAGCCAGCGGGGAGACCCAGTACTTC
- TRBJ2-2 TRBV29-1 - CSVGLRDSAAGELFF TGCAGCGTTGGACTTCGGGACTCGGCCGCCGGGGAGCTGTTTTTT
- TRBJ2-7 TRBV7-2 - CASSLPGYEQYF TGTGCCAGCAGCTTACCAGGGTACGAGCAGTACTTC
- TRBJ1-1 TRBV6-5 - CASNKGTASEAFF TGTGCCAGCAATAAGGGAACGGCGTCTGAAGCTTTCTTT
- TRBJ2-6 TRBV4-3 - CASSQDYNSGANVLTF TGCGCCAGCAGCCAAGACTACAACTCTGGGGCCAACGTCCTGACTTTC
- TRBJ2-1 TRBV30 - CAWARQNNEQFF TGTGCCTGGGCCCGACAGAACAATGAGCAGTTCTTC
- TRBJ1-5 TRBV2 TRBD1 CASSGQGRGNQPQHF TGTGCCAGCAGTGGACAGGGTAGGGGCAATCAGCCCCAGCATTTT
- TRBJ2-7 TRBV29-1 TRBD2 CSVTGTSGGAHEQYF TGCAGCGTGACCGGGACTAGCGGGGGGGCCCACGAGCAGTACTTC
few TRBJ2-1 TRBV29-1 - CSVDGGMNEQFF TGCAGCGTTGATGGGGGGATGAATGAGCAGTTCTTC
- TRBJ2-1 TRBV5-4 TRBD1 CASSPDRAEQFF TGTGCCAGCAGCCCCGACAGGGCCGAGCAGTTCTTC
- TRBJ1-1 TRBV29-1 - CSVDRPNSMNTEAFF TGCAGCGTTGATAGGCCCAACAGCATGAACACTGAAGCTTTCTTT
- TRBJ1-2 TRBV30 TRBD1 CACQDRAYGYTF TGTGCCTGTCAAGACAGGGCCTACGGCTACACCTTC
few TRBJ1-2 TRBV2 - CASSGQTNYGYTF TGTGCCAGCAGCGGACAGACTAACTATGGCTACACCTTC
few TRBJ2-7 TRBV6-5 - CASKGGSYEQYF TGTGCCTCCAAGGGGGGATCCTACGAGCAGTACTTC
- TRBJ1-2 TRBV30 - CAWSAENYGYTF TGTGCCTGGAGTGCCGAGAACTATGGCTACACCTTC
- TRBJ1-1 TRBV7-2 - CASSPRANTEAFF TGTGCCAGCAGCCCCCGGGCAAACACTGAAGCTTTCTTT
few TRBJ1-2 TRBV7-2 - CASSLGPNYGYTF TGTGCCAGCAGCTTAGGACCCAACTATGGCTACACCTTC
- TRBJ1-4 TRBV29-1 - CSVPDGDEEKLFF TGCAGCGTACCTGACGGGGACGAGGAAAAACTGTTTTTT
- TRBJ2-6 TRBV5-1 - CASSNGTAGANVLTF TGCGCCAGCAGTAACGGGACGGCTGGGGCCAACGTCCTGACTTTC
- TRBJ2-7 TRBV7-2 - CASSLARDFQEQYF TGTGCCAGCAGCTTAGCCAGGGACTTCCAAGAGCAGTACTTC
- TRBJ1-2 TRBV30 - CAWSDSGVDGYTF TGTGCCTGGAGTGATTCAGGGGTCGATGGCTACACCTTC
- TRBJ2-7 TRBV7-9 - CASRGLQAYEQYF TGTGCCAGCAGGGGTCTACAGGCGTACGAGCAGTACTTC
- TRBJ2-1 TRBV7-9 TRBD1 CASSSGGRDRYNEQFF TGTGCCAGCAGCTCCGGCGGCCGGGACAGATACAATGAGCAGTTCTTC
- TRBJ1-1 TRBV30 - CAWREEGWTEAFF TGTGCCTGGAGGGAGGAGGGTTGGACTGAAGCTTTCTTT
few TRBJ1-1 TRBV29-1 - CSVESGAGTEAFF TGCAGCGTTGAATCCGGGGCAGGCACTGAAGCTTTCTTT
few TRBJ1-5 TRBV19 - CASSMQIYQPQHF TGTGCCAGTAGTATGCAAATTTATCAGCCCCAGCATTTT
- TRBJ2-1 TRBV11-2 TRBD2 CASSLALPGLGDNEQFF TGTGCCAGCAGCTTAGCCCTTCCGGGACTAGGAGACAATGAGCAGTTCTTC
once TRBJ1-2 TRBV30 - CAWSMSGRGYTF TGTGCCTGGAGTATGTCAGGACGAGGCTACACCTTC
- TRBJ2-3 TRBV5-1 TRBD1 CASSLGGQLTDTQYF TGCGCCAGCAGCTTGGGGGGACAGTTGACAGATACGCAGTATTTT
medium-sized TRBJ2-7 TRBV18 - CASSPGDRFYEQYF TGTGCCAGCTCACCAGGGGATAGGTTCTACGAGCAGTACTTC
- TRBJ2-1 TRBV19 TRBD1 CASSSPGQGANEQFF TGTGCCAGTAGTTCCCCGGGACAGGGGGCCAATGAGCAGTTCTTC
few TRBJ2-2 TRBV14 - CASSQNRATGELFF TGTGCCAGCAGCCAAAACAGGGCTACCGGGGAGCTGTTTTTT
few TRBJ2-7 TRBV28 - CASSLPGTISYEQYF TGTGCCAGCAGTCTGCCCGGGACCATCTCCTACGAGCAGTACTTC
- TRBJ2-5 TRBV27 - CASSSSVDGWEETQYF TGTGCCAGCAGTAGTTCGGTAGACGGATGGGAAGAGACCCAGTACTTC
- TRBJ2-7 TRBV30 TRBD1 CAFRDRGVHEQYF TGTGCCTTCCGGGACAGGGGGGTCCACGAGCAGTACTTC
- TRBJ2-5 TRBV5-1 TRBD2 CASSLVPSGGETQYF TGCGCCAGCAGCTTGGTTCCTAGCGGGGGTGAGACCCAGTACTTC
- TRBJ1-5 TRBV7-2 - CASSLVVGGGEQPQHF TGTGCCAGCAGCTTAGTCGTTGGGGGAGGGGAACAGCCCCAGCATTTT
- TRBJ1-5 TRBV29-1 - CSVVRSYSNQPQHF TGCAGCGTGGTTCGCAGTTATAGCAATCAGCCCCAGCATTTT
- TRBJ1-1 TRBV29-1 - CSVALRLNTEAFF TGCAGCGTGGCCCTTCGACTGAACACTGAAGCTTTCTTT
few TRBJ2-7 TRBV28 - CASSYPYEQYF TGTGCCAGCAGTTATCCCTACGAGCAGTACTTC
- TRBJ2-1 TRBV6-6 - CASSSLNEQFF TGTGCCAGCAGTTCCCTCAATGAGCAGTTCTTC
- TRBJ2-7 TRBV18 - CASSAGSEQYF TGTGCCAGCTCAGCAGGCTCCGAGCAGTACTTC
few TRBJ1-5 TRBV28 TRBD1 CASSFLPKGQGANQPQHF TGTGCCAGCAGTTTTCTTCCAAAAGGACAGGGGGCGAATCAGCCCCAGCATTTT
- TRBJ2-2 TRBV9 - CASSLDIARTGELFF TGTGCCAGCAGCCTGGACATAGCAAGAACCGGGGAGCTGTTTTTT
- TRBJ2-2 TRBV11-2 - CASSSLGAGELFF TGTGCCAGCAGCTCACTGGGGGCCGGGGAGCTGTTTTTT
- TRBJ2-5 TRBV29-1 - CSAGATGSLETQYF TGCAGTGCAGGTGCGACGGGCAGCCTAGAGACCCAGTACTTC
- TRBJ2-3 TRBV29-1 TRBD2 CSAGGLATFTDTQYF TGCAGCGCGGGGGGACTAGCGACTTTCACAGATACGCAGTATTTT
- TRBJ2-7 TRBV2 - CASSATASYEQYF TGTGCCAGCAGTGCTACAGCGTCCTACGAGCAGTACTTC
few TRBJ2-7 TRBV29-1 TRBD1 CSGGQGAVYEQYF TGCAGCGGAGGACAGGGGGCAGTTTACGAGCAGTACTTC